Presented here are 32 T cell receptor beta chains from one specimen sequenced in a study of neurological immune-mediated disorders. Each CDR3 protein is one row after TCRdb ran MiXCR on the 5' RACE reads. This table has some 87,000 distinct CDR3 sequences, about 5% appearing once. As to time point: longitudinal time-point 2. The sample taken for sequencing was PBMCs. Source of these receptors: a woman aged 55-75 years with multiple sclerosis.

At least ten counts were recorded for this clonotype. The chain carries TRBV3-1 and TRBJ1-4, with a tentative D call TRBD1 (5 bases). This CDR3 region has 16 residues. The germline V gene has CDR1 LGHDT and CDR2 YNNKEL (reference sequence). V lost 1 base and J 6 bases, leaving 15 bases between the germline ends. CDR3 bases: TGTGCCAGCAGCCAAGTCTGGGACGGAGCCGATGAAAAACTGTTTTTT. It translates to CASSQVWDGADEKLFF.

The genes are TRBV29-1 and TRBJ1-1, with TRBD1 as a possible D gene (6 bases). The V gene lost 4 bases and the J gene lost 3 bases, with 18 bases spanning the gap. There are 15 residues in the CDR3. The germline gives CDR1 SQVTM, CDR2 ANQGSEA. The CDR3 DNA is TGCAGCGTTGTCGGGGGAGGGGGAGTTGACACTGAAGCTTTCTTT. Encoded protein: CSVVGGGGVDTEAFF.

This clonotype was observed many times. The chain combines TRBV25-1 with TRBJ1-4, with 9 nucleotides matching TRBD1. This CDR3 has 15 amino acids. Looked up from germline, CDR1 is MGHDK and CDR2 is SYGVNS. V shed 1 base, J shed 5 bases, and the junction held 2 bases outside the gene matches. The CDR3 loop is CASSESGTGNEKLFF. The CDR3 DNA follows: TGTGCCAGCAGTGAATCCGGGACAGGGAATGAAAAACTGTTTTTT.

The chain carries TRBV12-3 or TRBV12-4 and TRBJ2-7; D assignment may be TRBD1 or TRBD2 (5 bases each). The CDR3 runs to 13 residues. The V gene lost 4 bases and the J gene lost 2 bases, with 9 bases spanning the gap. CDR3 in DNA: TGTGCCAGCAGTTACGGGGCGACCTACGAGCAGTACTTC. Its translation is CASSYGATYEQYF.

This clonotype was seen many times. The chain combines TRBV12-3 or TRBV12-4 with TRBJ1-5, with TRBD1 matching 7 bases. The CDR3 loop spans 15 amino acids. V shed 6 bases and J 2 bases; nucleotides not matched to a gene: 7. CDR3 coding DNA: TGTGCCAGCAGCAAAACAGGGGTGGGCAATCAGCCCCAGCATTTT. Translated: CASSKTGVGNQPQHF.

This clonotype occurred many times. The CDR3 DNA reads as TGTGCCAGCAGTTCAGGCAATGAGCAGTTCTTC. Its translation: CASSSGNEQFF. The rearrangement joins TRBV6-5 to TRBJ2-1; D is unclear. Germline CDR1 reads MNHEY; CDR2 reads SVGAGI. The CDR3 spans 11 residues. V gave up 4 bases and J gave up 6 bases, with 4 bases separating them.

This clonotype was observed many times. The chain joins TRBV20-1 to TRBJ1-4, with D possibly being TRBD1 (5 bases). Trimming removed 4 bases at V and 4 bases at J, with 10 bases between. This CDR3 region has 13 residues. The V gene's germline CDR1 is DFQATT and CDR2 SNEGSKA (reference sequence). In DNA form, the CDR3 reads TGCAGTGCTACAAGGGGAATTAATGAAAAACTGTTTTTT. This gives the protein CSATRGINEKLFF.

Many counts were recorded for this clonotype. The CDR3 DNA follows: TGTGCCAGCAGGTCAATAGCGGGGCCCTACGAGCAGTACTTC. Protein: CASRSIAGPYEQYF. This sequence joins TRBV13 and TRBJ2-7; 8 bases are shared with TRBD2. Germline CDR1 and CDR2: PRHDT and FYEKMQ (reference sequence). The CDR3 spans 14 residues. V trimming: 6 bases; J trimming: 2 bases; junction bases outside the gene matches: 6. Using reference TRBV13 and TRBJ2-7 for the parts outside the CDR3, the full variable domain is AAGVIQSPRHLIKEKRETATLKCYPIPRHDTVYWYQQGPGQDPQFLISFYEKMQSDKGSIPDRFSAQQFSDYHSELNMSSLELGDSALYFCASRSIAGPYEQYFGPGTRLTVT.

This clonotype was counted ten times or more. This chain joins TRBV4-2 and TRBJ1-4; 9 bases map to TRBD1. With 3 bases clipped from V and 6 bases from J, the junction kept 11 bases outside the gene matches. In germline, CDR1 is LGHNA, CDR2 YNFKEQ. The CDR3 runs to 17 residues. The DNA of the CDR3 is TGTGCCAGCAGCCACCACCAAAGGGGACAGGGCTATGAAAAACTGTTTTTT. As protein: CASSHHQRGQGYEKLFF.

About this clonotype itself: A much larger clone is a single base away; this may be a read error. This sequence joins TRBV6-1 and TRBJ2-2, with D hard to call. Deletions cut 6 bases from V and 9 bases from J, with 14 bases between. This CDR3 has 13 residues. Germline V CDR1 and CDR2: MNHNS, SASEGT. The CDR3 loop is CASRPTSTWELFF. CDR3 sequence (DNA): TGTGCCAGCAGACCTACAAGTACCTGGGAGCTGTTTTTT.

As regards this clonotype: A much larger clone differs from this one at a single base, so this may be a read error. The V gene is TRBV7-9, the J gene TRBJ1-4, with D maybe TRBD1 (6 bases). Germline loops: CDR1 SEHNR, CDR2 FQNEAQ (reference sequence). This CDR3 has 14 amino acids. The CDR3 reads CANSFSQGFEKLFF. The CDR3 region has the DNA TGTGCCAACAGCTTCTCGCAGGGGTTTGAAAAACTGTTTTTT.

This clonotype was found many times. This sequence joins TRBV20-1 and TRBJ2-3; no clear D. The V gene lost 3 bases and the J gene lost 6 bases, with 10 bases spanning the gap. The CDR3 sequence is 12 residues long. Per the germline V gene, CDR1 is DFQATT and CDR2 is SNEGSKA (reference sequence). CDR3 in amino acids: CSARYRSDTQYF. In DNA, the CDR3 is TGCAGTGCTAGGTACCGATCGGATACGCAGTATTTT.

Many counts were recorded for this clonotype. This chain links TRBV20-1 with TRBJ1-2, with a weak D call TRBD1 (5 bases). This CDR3 comprises 15 residues. V lost 7 bases, J lost 1 base, and 19 bases lay in between. CDR1 DFQATT and CDR2 SNEGSKA come from the germline V gene (reference sequence). DNA of the CDR3: TGCAGTGAGACAGCCACAAACTTCGTTAACTATGGCTACACCTTC. This sequence encodes CSETATNFVNYGYTF.

J is TRBJ2-5 and V is TRBV15; D is unclear. This CDR3 is built from 16 residues. Germline V gene lookup returns CDR1 LNHNV and CDR2 YYDKDF (reference sequence). Trimming stripped 3 bases from V and 1 base from J, with 15 bases between. This CDR3 reads CATSRSPRCLQETQYF. The CDR3 region has the DNA TGTGCCACCAGCAGGTCCCCCCGTTGCCTCCAAGAGACCCAGTACTTC.

This clonotype was picked up many times. The chain is built from TRBV3-1 and TRBJ2-1; D possibly corresponds to TRBD1 (6 bases). Germline V gives CDR1 LGHDT, CDR2 YNNKEL (reference sequence). V was trimmed by 5 bases and J by 4 bases, leaving 9 bases between them. This CDR3 has 13 residues. The CDR3 here is CASSRGSYNEQFF. CDR3 nucleotide sequence: TGTGCCAGCAGCAGGGGGTCGTACAATGAGCAGTTCTTC.

This clonotype was seen ten or more times. V gene TRBV5-1 combines with J gene TRBJ1-5; D unresolved. CDR1 is SGHRS, CDR2 YFSETQ, per germline. The ends were cut back, 0 bases at V and 0 bases at J, with 7 bases in the middle. The CDR3 has 15 residues. The CDR3 here is CASSLGQYSNQPQHF. CDR3 nucleotide sequence: TGCGCCAGCAGCTTGGGGCAGTATAGCAATCAGCCCCAGCATTTT.

The V and J genes are TRBV27 and TRBJ2-5; 12 bases align to TRBD2. With V trimmed by 4 bases and J by 6 bases, 6 bases remained unmatched. The CDR3 has 15 residues. Germline loops: CDR1 MNHEY, CDR2 SMNVEV (reference sequence). The CDR3 nucleotides read TGTGCCAGCAGTTCATGGACTAGCGGGGTAAAGACCCAGTACTTC. Its protein is CASSSWTSGVKTQYF.

This clonotype was detected ten times or more. The gene calls are TRBV6-1 and TRBJ1-2; D uncertain. This CDR3 is built from 13 residues. CDR1 is MNHNS, CDR2 SASEGT, per germline. V was shortened by 3 bases and J by 8 bases, with 13 bases between the two germline ends. The DNA for the CDR3 is TGTGCCAGCAGTGAGCAGGCCGTGCGGGGCTACACCTTC. Protein: CASSEQAVRGYTF.

This clonotype was observed at least ten times. The rearrangement joins TRBV20-1 to TRBJ2-7; tentatively, D is TRBD2 (5 bases). CDR3 length: 13 amino acids. Trimming left V 5 bases short and J 3 bases short, with 14 bases between. Per the germline V gene, CDR1 is DFQATT and CDR2 is SNEGSKA (reference sequence). CDR3 loop: CSAERTGLYEQYF. The CDR3 DNA sequence: TGCAGTGCTGAACGGACTGGTCTCTACGAGCAGTACTTC.

This clonotype was seen many times. The chain carries TRBV5-1 and TRBJ2-7; 7 bases fit TRBD1. The V and J ends lost 4 bases and 5 bases, in that order; junction bases with no gene match: 6. The CDR3 is made up of 13 amino acids. The germline V gene has CDR1 SGHRS and CDR2 YFSETQ. CDR3 sequence (DNA): TGCGCCAGCAGCATTAACAGGGGAAACGAGCAGTACTTC. This codes for CASSINRGNEQYF.

This clonotype was counted between two and nine times. V is TRBV5-1 and J is TRBJ2-5; D is undetermined. CDR1 and CDR2 (germline): SGHRS, YFSETQ. V lost 0 bases and J 5 bases, leaving 11 bases between the germline ends. The CDR3 covers 14 residues. The CDR3 is CASSLGRSVETQYF. CDR3 sequence (DNA): TGCGCCAGCAGCTTGGGACGTTCGGTGGAGACCCAGTACTTC.

This clonotype was observed many times. The chain joins TRBV6-2 or TRBV6-3 to TRBJ2-1; 7 bases fit TRBD1. The CDR3 length is 16 residues. After removal of 5 bases from V and 0 bases from J, the junction contained 7 bases not matched to a gene. Germline-derived CDR1 and CDR2 are MNHEY and SVGEGT. CDR3 coding DNA: TGTGCCAGCAGTATCAGGGGGAGTAGCTCCTACAATGAGCAGTTCTTC. It translates to CASSIRGSSSYNEQFF.

This clonotype was found many times. Without the conserved terminal phenylalanine or tryptophan, this CDR3 likely stems from a read error. V is TRBV20-1 and J is TRBJ1-2, with 8 bases that match TRBD1. Germline lookup yields CDR1 DFQATT and CDR2 SNEGSKA (reference sequence). V gave up 8 bases and J gave up 8 bases; unmatched junction bases: 16. This CDR3 has 14 amino acids. CDR3 nucleotide sequence: TGCAGTACAAAAAGGCAACAGGGGGGTAAAGGCTACACCTTG. Translated: CSTKRQQGGKGYTL.

In regard to this clonotype: This may stem from a read error, because a much larger clone lies one nucleotide away. This likely comes from a read error, as the CDR3 has no conserved phenylalanine or tryptophan at its end. The chain couples TRBV20-1 to TRBJ2-5; D perhaps matches TRBD1 (6 bases). The V gene's germline CDR1 is DFQATT and CDR2 SNEGSKA (reference sequence). The CDR3 runs to 11 residues. Here the CDR3 reads CSPGGWETQYI. The CDR3 DNA follows: TGCAGCCCTGGGGGCTGGGAGACCCAGTACATC.

This clonotype has at least ten counts. This CDR3 reads CASSAPRQGDTEAFF. The CDR3 region has the DNA TGTGCCAGCAGCGCCCCGAGGCAGGGCGACACTGAAGCTTTCTTT. This chain uses TRBV9 with TRBJ1-1; D possibly corresponds to TRBD1 (5 bases). Germline V gene sequence: CDR1 SGDLS, CDR2 YYNGEE. The CDR3 is 15 amino acids. V lost 3 bases, J lost 3 bases, and 15 bases lay in between.

This clonotype was seen at least ten times. The rearrangement joins TRBV29-1 to TRBJ2-1, with a tentative D call TRBD2 (5 bases). Germline V gene sequence: CDR1 SQVTM, CDR2 ANQGSEA. There are 12 residues in the CDR3. V lost 4 bases, J lost 4 bases, and 8 bases lay in between. CDR3 residues: CSVVERYNEQFF. CDR3 coding DNA: TGCAGCGTTGTCGAGCGGTACAATGAGCAGTTCTTC.

This clonotype was found many times. The chain joins TRBV11-2 to TRBJ2-1, with TRBD2 identical over 9 bases. Per the germline V gene, CDR1 is SGHAT and CDR2 is FQNNGV. The ends lost 6 bases at V and 4 bases at J; junction bases unmatched: 7. The CDR3 runs to 15 residues. The chain's CDR3 is CASRTAGGAYNEQFF. CDR3 DNA: TGTGCCAGCAGAACAGCGGGGGGCGCATACAATGAGCAGTTCTTC.

In its sample, this clonotype was seen many times. This chain uses TRBV6-1 with TRBJ2-2; TRBD2 matches at 8 bases. The CDR3 is made up of 15 amino acids. The V gene's germline CDR1 is MNHNS and CDR2 SASEGT. V lost 7 bases and J lost 1; bases outside the gene matches: 5. The CDR3 here is CASTESGGNTGELFF. The CDR3 DNA reads as TGTGCCAGCACCGAGAGCGGGGGGAACACCGGGGAGCTGTTTTTT.

This clonotype occurred many times. The chain couples TRBV12-3 or TRBV12-4 to TRBJ2-2; 9 nucleotides align to TRBD1. Losses at the gene ends were 7 bases for V and 4 bases for J; bases not matched to a gene: 7. This CDR3 spans 15 amino acids. The CDR3 DNA is TGTGCCAGCACCCGGGACAGGGTGAGCACCGGGGAGCTGTTTTTT. Translated, it gives CASTRDRVSTGELFF.

Details on this clonotype: A much larger clone differs from this one at a single base, so this may be a read error. The V and J genes are TRBV25-1 and TRBJ1-1, with 11 bases matching TRBD1. Germline CDR1 is MGHDK and CDR2 is SYGVNS. V was clipped by 4 bases and J by 5 bases; unmatched bases: 6. The CDR3 extends over 15 amino acids. The CDR3 spells CASSARTGGHTEAFF. The CDR3 DNA reads TGTGCCAGCAGTGCCCGGACAGGGGGCCATACTGAAGCTTTCTTT. Variable domain in full (rest from reference TRBV25-1 and TRBJ1-1): EADIYQTPRYLVIGTGKKITLECSQTMGHDKMYWYQQDPGMELHLIHYSYGVNSTEKGDLSSESTVSRIRTEHFPLTLESARPSHTSQYLCASSARTGGHTEAFFGQGTRLTVV.

This clonotype has ten or more counts. The V gene is TRBV20-1, the J gene TRBJ1-1, with D possibly TRBD1 on 6 matching bases. Germline CDR1 DFQATT, CDR2 SNEGSKA (reference sequence). The V end lost 3 bases, the J end lost 7 bases, and 12 bases lay between the germline ends. This CDR3 is 12 amino acids long. CDR3 residues: CSASWDTNEAFF. CDR3 sequence (DNA): TGCAGTGCTAGTTGGGACACCAATGAAGCTTTCTTT.

The sample holds many counts of this clonotype. This chain links TRBV25-1 with TRBJ1-2, with 9 positions matching TRBD1. This CDR3 spans 17 amino acids. Germline V gene data show CDR1 as MGHDK and CDR2 as SYGVNS. V shed 1 base and J 0 bases; nucleotides not matched to a gene: 6. The DNA for the CDR3 is TGTGCCAGCAGTGAATTGGGACAGGGAACCTCTAACTATGGCTACACCTTC. It is translated as CASSELGQGTSNYGYTF.